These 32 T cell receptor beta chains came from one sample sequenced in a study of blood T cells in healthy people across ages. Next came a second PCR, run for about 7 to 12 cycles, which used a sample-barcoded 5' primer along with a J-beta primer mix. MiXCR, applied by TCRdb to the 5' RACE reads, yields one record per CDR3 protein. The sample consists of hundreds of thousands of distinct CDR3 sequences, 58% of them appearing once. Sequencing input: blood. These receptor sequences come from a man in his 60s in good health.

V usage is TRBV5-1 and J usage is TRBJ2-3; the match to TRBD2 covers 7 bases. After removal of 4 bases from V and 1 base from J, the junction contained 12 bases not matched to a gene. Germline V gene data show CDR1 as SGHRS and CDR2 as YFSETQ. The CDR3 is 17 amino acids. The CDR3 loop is CASSRRGGGPRTDTQYF. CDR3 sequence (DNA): TGCGCCAGCAGCCGCAGAGGCGGGGGACCCCGCACAGATACGCAGTATTTT.

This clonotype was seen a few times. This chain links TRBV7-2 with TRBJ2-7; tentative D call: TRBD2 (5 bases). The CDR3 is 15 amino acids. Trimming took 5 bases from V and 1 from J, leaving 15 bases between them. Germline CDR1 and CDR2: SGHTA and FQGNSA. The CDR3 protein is CASSPEGQRSYEQYF. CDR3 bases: TGTGCCAGCAGCCCAGAGGGTCAGCGGTCCTACGAGCAGTACTTC.

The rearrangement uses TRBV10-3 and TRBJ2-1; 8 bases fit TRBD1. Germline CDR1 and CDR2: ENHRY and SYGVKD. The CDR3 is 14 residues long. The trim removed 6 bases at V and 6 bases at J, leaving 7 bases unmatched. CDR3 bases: TGTGCCATCAGGGCTGACAGGGGTGGCAATGAGCAGTTCTTC. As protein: CAIRADRGGNEQFF.

For the CDR3, the DNA is TGTGCCAGCAGTCCGGCCGGGACGGTGTCTGATGGCTACACCTTC. Translated, it gives CASSPAGTVSDGYTF. V gene TRBV12-3 or TRBV12-4 combines with J gene TRBJ1-2; a weak D match, TRBD1 (5 bases). The CDR3 contains 15 residues. Trimming left V 5 bases short and J 6 bases short, with 19 bases between.

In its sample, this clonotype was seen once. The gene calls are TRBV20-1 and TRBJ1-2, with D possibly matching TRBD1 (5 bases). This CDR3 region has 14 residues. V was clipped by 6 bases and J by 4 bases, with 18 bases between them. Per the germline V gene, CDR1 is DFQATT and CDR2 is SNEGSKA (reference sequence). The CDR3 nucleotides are TGCAGTGCACCCGTAGGCAGGGAAGGCTATGGCTACACCTTC. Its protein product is CSAPVGREGYGYTF.

CDR3 sequence reads: CASSYSKGWGQGHEQYF. DNA for the CDR3: TGTGCCAGCAGTTACTCGAAAGGTTGGGGACAGGGCCACGAGCAGTACTTC. The chain combines TRBV6-2 or TRBV6-3 with TRBJ2-7; 9 bases align to TRBD1. The CDR3 has 17 residues. Germline V gene lookup returns CDR1 MNHEY and CDR2 SVGEGT. Losses at the gene ends were 0 bases for V and 5 bases for J; bases not matched to a gene: 11.

In nucleotides, the CDR3 is TGTGCCATCAGTGGATACTCTCGGGGCGGGTACAATGAGCAGTACTTC. Translating gives CAISGYSRGGYNEQYF. The V call is TRBV10-3, the J call TRBJ2-7, with D perhaps assigned TRBD1 or TRBD2 (5 bases each). CDR3 size: 16 residues. CDR1 is ENHRY, CDR2 SYGVKD, per germline. V was shortened by 4 bases and J by 7 bases, with 23 bases between the two germline ends.

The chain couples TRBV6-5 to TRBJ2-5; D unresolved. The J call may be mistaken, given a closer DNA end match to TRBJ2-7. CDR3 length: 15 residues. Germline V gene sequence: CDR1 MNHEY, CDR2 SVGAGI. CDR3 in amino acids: CASSYSAGLFYEQYF. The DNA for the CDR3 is TGTGCCAGCAGTTACTCGGCAGGCCTCTTTTACGAGCAGTACTTC.

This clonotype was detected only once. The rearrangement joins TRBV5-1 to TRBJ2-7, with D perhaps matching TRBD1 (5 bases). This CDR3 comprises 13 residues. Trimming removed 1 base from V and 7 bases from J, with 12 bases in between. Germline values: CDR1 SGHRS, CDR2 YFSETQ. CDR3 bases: TGCGCCAGCAGCTTGACAGGAAACAATGAGCAGTACTTC. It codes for CASSLTGNNEQYF.

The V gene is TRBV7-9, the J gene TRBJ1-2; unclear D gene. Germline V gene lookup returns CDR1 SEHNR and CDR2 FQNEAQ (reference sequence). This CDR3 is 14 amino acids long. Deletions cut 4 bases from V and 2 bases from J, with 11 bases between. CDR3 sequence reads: CASSYTSLNYGYTF. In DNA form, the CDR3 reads TGTGCCAGCAGCTACACTTCCCTGAACTATGGCTACACCTTC.

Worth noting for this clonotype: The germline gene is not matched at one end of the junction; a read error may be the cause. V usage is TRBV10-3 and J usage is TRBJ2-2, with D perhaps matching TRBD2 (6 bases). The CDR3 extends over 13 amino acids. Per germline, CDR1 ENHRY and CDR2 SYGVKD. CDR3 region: CAISEFGTGGLFF. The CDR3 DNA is TGTGCCATCAGTGAGTTTGGGACCGGGGGGCTGTTTTTT.

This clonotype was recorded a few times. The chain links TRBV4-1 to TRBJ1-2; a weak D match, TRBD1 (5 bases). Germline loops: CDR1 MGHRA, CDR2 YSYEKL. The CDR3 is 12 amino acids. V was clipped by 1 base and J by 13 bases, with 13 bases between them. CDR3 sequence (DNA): TGCGCCAGCAGCCAAGGATGGGGGGACTTCACCTTC. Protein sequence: CASSQGWGDFTF.

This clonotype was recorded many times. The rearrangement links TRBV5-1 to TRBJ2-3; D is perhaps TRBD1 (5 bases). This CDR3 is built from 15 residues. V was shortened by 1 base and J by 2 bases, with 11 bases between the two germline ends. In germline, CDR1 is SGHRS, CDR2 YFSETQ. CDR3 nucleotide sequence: TGCGCCAGCAGCTTGTACCAGGGAATCACAGATACGCAGTATTTT. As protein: CASSLYQGITDTQYF.

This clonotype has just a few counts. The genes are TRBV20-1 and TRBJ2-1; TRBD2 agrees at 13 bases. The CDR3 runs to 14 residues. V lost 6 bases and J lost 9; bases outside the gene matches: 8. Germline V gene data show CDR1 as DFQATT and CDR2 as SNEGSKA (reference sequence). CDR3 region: CSAERTSGGSEQFF. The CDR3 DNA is TGCAGTGCAGAGAGGACTAGCGGGGGCTCTGAGCAGTTCTTC.

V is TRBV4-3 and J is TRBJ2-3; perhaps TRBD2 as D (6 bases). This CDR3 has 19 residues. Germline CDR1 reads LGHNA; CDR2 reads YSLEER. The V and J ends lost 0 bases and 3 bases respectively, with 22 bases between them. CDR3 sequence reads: CASSQDLSQPSESTDTQYF. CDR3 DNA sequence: TGCGCCAGCAGCCAAGACCTTAGTCAACCTAGCGAGAGTACAGATACGCAGTATTTT.

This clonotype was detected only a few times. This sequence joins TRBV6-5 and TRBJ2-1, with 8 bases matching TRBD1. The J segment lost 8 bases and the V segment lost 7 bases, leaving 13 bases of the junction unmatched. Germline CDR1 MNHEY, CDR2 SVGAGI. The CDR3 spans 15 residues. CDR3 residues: CASTLGGQGAYEQFF. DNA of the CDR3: TGTGCCAGCACTTTGGGTGGGCAGGGGGCTTATGAGCAGTTCTTC.

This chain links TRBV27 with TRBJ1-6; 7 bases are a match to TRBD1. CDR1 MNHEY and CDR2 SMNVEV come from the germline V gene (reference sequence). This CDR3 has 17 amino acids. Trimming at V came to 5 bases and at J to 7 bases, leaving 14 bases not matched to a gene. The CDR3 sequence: CASSPRPLQGWNSPLHF. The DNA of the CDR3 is TGTGCCAGCAGTCCTCGCCCCCTACAGGGGTGGAATTCACCCCTCCACTTT.

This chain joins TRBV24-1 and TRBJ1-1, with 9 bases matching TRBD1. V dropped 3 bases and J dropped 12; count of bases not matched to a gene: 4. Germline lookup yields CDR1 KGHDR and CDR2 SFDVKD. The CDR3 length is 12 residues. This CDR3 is CATSDRQGVSFF. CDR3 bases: TGTGCCACCAGTGATCGACAGGGGGTCTCTTTCTTT.

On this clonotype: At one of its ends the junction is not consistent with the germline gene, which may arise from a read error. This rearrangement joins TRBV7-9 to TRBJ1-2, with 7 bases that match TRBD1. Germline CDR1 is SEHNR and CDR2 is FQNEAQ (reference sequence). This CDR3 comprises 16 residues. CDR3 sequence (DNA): TGTGCCAGCAGTTGGGGAGGGACAGAAATAGACTATGGCCACACCTTC. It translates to CASSWGGTEIDYGHTF.

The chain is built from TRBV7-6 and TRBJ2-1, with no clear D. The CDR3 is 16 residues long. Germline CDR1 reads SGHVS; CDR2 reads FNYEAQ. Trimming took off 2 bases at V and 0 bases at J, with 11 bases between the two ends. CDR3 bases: TGTGCCAGCAGCTTAAGACGGACGGGCTCCTACAATGAGCAGTTCTTC. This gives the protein CASSLRRTGSYNEQFF.

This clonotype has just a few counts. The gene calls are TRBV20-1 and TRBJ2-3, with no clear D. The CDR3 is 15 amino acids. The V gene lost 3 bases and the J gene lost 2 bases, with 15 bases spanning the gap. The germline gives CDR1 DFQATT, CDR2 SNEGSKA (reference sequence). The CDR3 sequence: CSASSIGTATDTQYF. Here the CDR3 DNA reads TGCAGTGCTAGCTCCATAGGTACAGCCACAGATACGCAGTATTTT.

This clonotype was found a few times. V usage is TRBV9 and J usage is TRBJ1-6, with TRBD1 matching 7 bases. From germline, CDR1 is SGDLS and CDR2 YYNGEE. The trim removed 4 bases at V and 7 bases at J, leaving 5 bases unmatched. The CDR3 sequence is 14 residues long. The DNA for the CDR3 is TGTGCCAGCAGCCGCGGACAGGAGAATTCACCCCTCCACTTT. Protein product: CASSRGQENSPLHF.

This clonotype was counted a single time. CDR3 DNA: TGTGCCAGCAGGGTATCTGGAAACTATGGCTACACCTTC. Translation gives CASRVSGNYGYTF. The V and J genes are TRBV6-1 and TRBJ1-2, with D hard to call. Germline CDR1 is MNHNS and CDR2 is SASEGT. This CDR3 spans 13 amino acids. V was cut by 6 bases and J by 2 bases, with 10 bases left in between.

CDR3: CSAQRDTFSLYGYTF. CDR3 in DNA: TGCAGTGCTCAACGGGACACCTTTTCCCTTTATGGCTACACCTTC. The chain combines TRBV20-1 with TRBJ1-2; D is possibly TRBD1 (6 bases). The CDR3 runs to 15 residues. The germline CDR1 and CDR2 sequences are DFQATT and SNEGSKA (reference sequence). The V gene lost 5 bases and the J gene lost 5 bases, with 21 bases spanning the gap.

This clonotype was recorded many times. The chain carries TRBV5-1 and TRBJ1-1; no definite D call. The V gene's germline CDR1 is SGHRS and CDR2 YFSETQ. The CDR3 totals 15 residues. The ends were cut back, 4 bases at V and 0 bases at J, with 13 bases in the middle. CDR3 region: CASSTTTGMNTEAFF. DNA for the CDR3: TGCGCCAGCAGCACCACCACGGGCATGAACACTGAAGCTTTCTTT.

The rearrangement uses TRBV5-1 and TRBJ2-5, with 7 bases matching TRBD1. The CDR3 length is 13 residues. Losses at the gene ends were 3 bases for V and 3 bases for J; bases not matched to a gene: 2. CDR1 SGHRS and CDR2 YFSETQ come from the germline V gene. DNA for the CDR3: TGCGCCAGCAGCTGGGGGACAGAAGAGACCCAGTACTTC. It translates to CASSWGTEETQYF.

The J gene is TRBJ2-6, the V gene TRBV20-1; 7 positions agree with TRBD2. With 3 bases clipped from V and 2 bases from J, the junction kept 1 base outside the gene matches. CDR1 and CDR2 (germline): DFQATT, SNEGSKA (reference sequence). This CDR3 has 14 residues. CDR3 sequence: CSASGGAGANVLTF. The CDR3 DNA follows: TGCAGTGCTAGTGGGGGGGCTGGGGCCAACGTCCTGACTTTC.

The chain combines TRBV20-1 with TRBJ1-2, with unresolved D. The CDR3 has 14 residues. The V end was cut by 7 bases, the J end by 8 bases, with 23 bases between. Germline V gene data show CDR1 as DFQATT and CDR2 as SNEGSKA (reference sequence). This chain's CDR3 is CSVMGDGGPLGYTF. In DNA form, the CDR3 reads TGCAGTGTAATGGGAGACGGAGGCCCTCTGGGCTACACCTTC.

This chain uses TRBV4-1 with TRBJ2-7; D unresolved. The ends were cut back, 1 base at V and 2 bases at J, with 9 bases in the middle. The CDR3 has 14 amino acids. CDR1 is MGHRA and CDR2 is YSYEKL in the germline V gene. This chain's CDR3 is CASSQGAETYEQYF. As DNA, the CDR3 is TGCGCCAGCAGCCAAGGGGCAGAAACCTACGAGCAGTACTTC.

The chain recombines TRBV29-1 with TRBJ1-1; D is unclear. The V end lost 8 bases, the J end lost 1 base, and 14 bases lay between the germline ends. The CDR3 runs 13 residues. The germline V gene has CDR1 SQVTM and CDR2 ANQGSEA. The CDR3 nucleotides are TGCAGCCCCGTTGGGGTCTCGAACACTGAAGCTTTCTTT. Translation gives CSPVGVSNTEAFF.

The CDR3 nucleotides read TGCAGTGCTCAGGGAGATGGCTACACCTTC. Protein: CSAQGDGYTF. The rearrangement uses TRBV20-1 and TRBJ1-2, with D maybe TRBD1 (5 bases). Germline values: CDR1 DFQATT, CDR2 SNEGSKA (reference sequence). The CDR3 contains 10 residues. Trimming took off 5 bases at V and 6 bases at J, with 7 bases between the two ends.

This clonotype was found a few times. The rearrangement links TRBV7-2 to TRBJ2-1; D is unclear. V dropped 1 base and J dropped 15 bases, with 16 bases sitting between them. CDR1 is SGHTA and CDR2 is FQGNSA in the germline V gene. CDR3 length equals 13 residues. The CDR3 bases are TGTGCCAGCAGCTTAGAGTCCAGCAGCGCTCGGTTCTTC. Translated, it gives CASSLESSSARFF.